The 27 T cell receptor beta chains below were found in one sample sequenced in a study of CD8+ T cells in alopecia areata. Isolated RNA was reverse transcribed into cDNA used as the sequencing template. Assay used: immunoSEQ multiplex PCR; TCRdb lists only in-frame clones, some missing. The sample lists approximately 200,000 clones; 55% to 70% were seen once. Treatment noted: oral pan-JAK inhibitor, 5-10 mg twice daily. The sample in question was CD4+ T cells sorted from blood, obtained at week 24, from a patient treated with tofacitinib. Every receptor here comes from a human donor with alopecia areata.

This clone showed up just a few times. The CDR3 DNA sequence: TGTGCCAGCAGTGAAGCGGGGATGGTGGTGGAGACCCAGTACTTC. This sequence encodes CASSEAGMVVETQYF. The rearrangement links TRBV2 to TRBJ2-5; no reliable D call. Trimming removed 0 bases from V and 5 bases from J, with 13 bases in between. CDR1 is SNHLY, CDR2 FYNNEI, per germline. The CDR3 totals 15 residues.

The rearrangement joins TRBV6-5 to TRBJ2-3; D unclear. V lost 0 bases and J lost 3, with 10 bases in between. Germline values: CDR1 MNHEY, CDR2 SVGAGI. The CDR3 runs 15 residues. The CDR3 nucleotides are TGTGCCAGCAGTTACTCGATTAAGATGACAGATACGCAGTATTTT. This gives the protein CASSYSIKMTDTQYF.

The CDR3 protein is CASSFMGQLNTGELFF. As DNA, the CDR3 is TGTGCCAGCAGCTTTATGGGACAGCTGAACACCGGGGAGCTGTTTTTT. V is TRBV5-6 and J is TRBJ2-2; 7 bases are a match to TRBD1. With V trimmed by 2 bases and J by 1 base, 5 bases remained unmatched. This CDR3 contains 16 residues. Germline loops: CDR1 SGHDT, CDR2 YYEEEE.

The chain has TRBV2 and TRBJ2-3, with D uncertain. The CDR3 contains 11 residues. Trimming stripped 6 bases from V and 4 bases from J, with 5 bases between. Germline CDR1 SNHLY, CDR2 FYNNEI. CDR3 bases: TGTGCCAGCAGATACTCAGATACGCAGTATTTT. Amino acid sequence: CASRYSDTQYF. The full variable domain, completed using reference TRBV2 and TRBJ2-3, is EPEVTQTPSHQVTQMGQEVILRCVPISNHLYFYWYRQILGQKVEFLVSFYNNEISEKSEIFDDQFSVERPDGSNFTLKIRSTKLEDSAMYFCASRYSDTQYFGPGTRLTVL.

The V and J genes are TRBV7-2 and TRBJ1-2; no reliable D call. The V gene's germline CDR1 is SGHTA and CDR2 FQGNSA. CDR3 size: 14 residues. The V and J ends lost 1 base and 4 bases respectively, with 10 bases between them. CDR3 amino acids: CASSLGSSSYGYTF. CDR3 DNA: TGTGCCAGCAGCTTAGGCAGTAGTTCCTATGGCTACACCTTC. The full variable domain, rest sourced from reference TRBV7-2 and TRBJ1-2, is GAGVSQSPSNKVTEKGKDVELRCDPISGHTALYWYRQSLGQGLEFLIYFQGNSAPDKSGLPSDRFSAERTGGSVSTLTIQRTQQEDSAVYLCASSLGSSSYGYTFGSGTRLTVV.

This clone is a singleton in its sample. The chain uses TRBV5-4 and TRBJ2-1, with D perhaps TRBD1 (6 bases). This CDR3 has 14 residues. Per germline, CDR1 SGHNT and CDR2 YYREEE (reference sequence). Between the trimmed V and J ends, which lost 0 bases and 7 bases, there was a span of 11 bases. The CDR3 is CASSLALGANEQFF. DNA for the CDR3: TGTGCCAGCAGCTTGGCTCTGGGGGCGAATGAGCAGTTCTTC.

This rearrangement joins TRBV2 to TRBJ1-1; 9 nucleotides align to TRBD1. CDR1 is SNHLY, CDR2 FYNNEI, per germline. The CDR3 totals 14 residues. The V and J ends lost 6 bases and 5 bases, in that order; junction bases with no gene match: 7. The CDR3 loop reads CASRATGGWTEAFF. The CDR3, as DNA: TGTGCCAGCAGGGCGACAGGGGGTTGGACTGAAGCTTTCTTT.

V is TRBV30 and J is TRBJ1-2; D unresolved. V was pared by 3 bases and J by 2 bases, with 13 bases between. The V gene's germline CDR1 is GTSNPN and CDR2 SVGIG (reference sequence). The CDR3 loop spans 14 amino acids. CDR3 amino acids: CAWRTPGNNYGYTF. CDR3 in DNA: TGTGCCTGGAGGACCCCCGGAAACAACTATGGCTACACCTTC.

This clone was recorded at least ten times. This chain connects TRBV13 to TRBJ1-2; D is ambiguous. Germline CDR1 PRHDT, CDR2 FYEKMQ (reference sequence). Trimming took 8 bases from V and 14 from J, leaving 18 bases between them. The CDR3 runs 11 residues. CDR3 coding DNA: TGTGCCAGCTCCCTAGGGTGGCAGCGGACCTTC. It encodes CASSLGWQRTF.

V is TRBV5-1 and J is TRBJ2-3; D perhaps matches TRBD2 (6 bases). Deletions cut 0 bases from V and 4 bases from J, with 9 bases between. The germline V gene has CDR1 SGHRS and CDR2 YFSETQ. The CDR3 consists of 14 residues. The CDR3 region is CASSLGRGPDTQYF. The CDR3 DNA is TGCGCCAGCAGCTTGGGGAGGGGCCCAGATACGCAGTATTTT. Looking up the rest from reference TRBV5-1 and TRBJ2-3 gives the full variable domain: KAGVTQTPRYLIKTRGQQVTLSCSPISGHRSVSWYQQTPGQGLQFLFEYFSETQRNKGNFPGRFSGRQFSNSRSEMNVSTLELGDSALYLCASSLGRGPDTQYFGPGTRLTVL.

This chain connects TRBV18 to TRBJ2-7; 9 bases align to TRBD2. The germline V gene has CDR1 KGHSH and CDR2 LQKENI. The CDR3 sequence is 14 residues long. J was trimmed by 2 bases and V by 3 bases; bases with no gene match: 2. The CDR3 DNA is TGTGCCAGCTCACCCGGCGGGAGGGCCTACGAGCAGTACTTC. It translates to CASSPGGRAYEQYF.

V and J are TRBV5-1 and TRBJ2-7; D possibly corresponds to TRBD1 (6 bases). This CDR3 is 13 amino acids long. V lost 4 bases, J lost 4 bases, and 12 bases lay in between. Germline CDR1 reads SGHRS; CDR2 reads YFSETQ. This CDR3 is CASSTTGYYEQYF. Written as DNA, the CDR3 is TGCGCCAGCAGCACTACAGGGTATTACGAGCAGTACTTC.

This chain connects TRBV19 to TRBJ1-2; the D is unclear. From germline, CDR1 is LNHDA and CDR2 SQIVND (reference sequence). The CDR3 is 13 amino acids. Trimming cost V 7 bases and J 6 bases, with 15 bases left between them. CDR3 nucleotides: TGTGCCAGTATGATGGCCGACGGTGATGGCTACACCTTC. Its protein is CASMMADGDGYTF.

The sample holds one count of this clone. V gene TRBV5-4 combines with J gene TRBJ2-3; no firm D call. Germline V CDR1 and CDR2: SGHNT, YYREEE (reference sequence). The ends were cut back, 0 bases at V and 4 bases at J, with 9 bases in the middle. This CDR3 is 14 amino acids long. The CDR3 here is CASSLDGRPDTQYF. The DNA of the CDR3 is TGTGCCAGCAGCTTGGACGGGCGGCCAGATACGCAGTATTTT. Full variable domain (rest looked up from reference TRBV5-4 and TRBJ2-3): ETGVTQSPTHLIKTRGQQVTLRCSSQSGHNTVSWYQQALGQGPQFIFQYYREEENGRGNFPPRFSGLQFPNYSSELNVNALELDDSALYLCASSLDGRPDTQYFGPGTRLTVL.

This chain connects TRBV29-1 to TRBJ2-7; possible D gene TRBD2, 6 bases. Germline V CDR1 and CDR2: SQVTM, ANQGSEA. With 4 bases removed from V and 6 bases from J, the gap between germline ends came to 16 bases. This CDR3 has 13 amino acids. This CDR3 reads CSVVEARGGEQYF. DNA for the CDR3: TGCAGCGTTGTTGAGGCGCGGGGAGGCGAGCAGTACTTC.

The chain carries TRBV6-5 and TRBJ1-2, with TRBD1 identical over 8 bases. CDR1 and CDR2 (germline): MNHEY, SVGAGI. This CDR3 contains 13 residues. V trimming: 6 bases; J trimming: 7 bases; junction bases outside the gene matches: 7. DNA for the CDR3: TGTGCCAGCAGCCGAACTCAGGGGGCTGGCTACACCTTC. This translates into CASSRTQGAGYTF.

The V call is TRBV4-3, the J call TRBJ2-3, with D possibly matching TRBD2 (6 bases). Germline V gives CDR1 LGHNA, CDR2 YSLEER. V dropped 0 bases and J dropped 6 bases, with 10 bases sitting between them. The CDR3 is 14 residues long. The CDR3 protein is CASSQEGLEDTQYF. The CDR3 nucleotides are TGCGCCAGCAGCCAAGAGGGACTGGAGGATACGCAGTATTTT.

V gene TRBV15 combines with J gene TRBJ2-7; 10 nucleotides match TRBD2. The trim removed 0 bases at V and 5 bases at J, leaving 4 bases unmatched. Looked up from germline, CDR1 is LNHNV and CDR2 is YYDKDF (reference sequence). The CDR3 contains 15 residues. CDR3 amino acids: CATSRDSTSGNEQYF. CDR3 in DNA: TGTGCCACCAGCAGAGATTCCACTAGCGGGAACGAGCAGTACTTC. The full variable domain, in which reference TRBV15 and TRBJ2-7 provide the parts outside the CDR3, is DAMVIQNPRYQVTQFGKPVTLSCSQTLNHNVMYWYQQKSSQAPKLLFHYYDKDFNNEADTPDNFQSRRPNTSFCFLDIRSPGLGDTAMYLCATSRDSTSGNEQYFGPGTRLTVT.

This clone was observed once. The chain is built from TRBV7-8 and TRBJ1-2; D gene ambiguous. There are 13 residues in the CDR3. Between the trimmed V and J ends, which lost 1 base and 2 bases, there was a span of 5 bases. Germline V gives CDR1 SGHVS, CDR2 FQNEAQ. The CDR3 region has the DNA TGTGCCAGCAGCTTAGGTCCAAACTATGGCTACACCTTC. It codes for CASSLGPNYGYTF.

This clone has just a few counts. The chain joins TRBV9 to TRBJ2-7; D might be TRBD1 or TRBD2, each matching 5 bases. Germline lookup yields CDR1 SGDLS and CDR2 YYNGEE. CDR3 length equals 15 residues. Trimming took 4 bases from V and 5 from J, leaving 19 bases between them. The CDR3 spells CASSTSVSGPNEQYF. CDR3 DNA: TGTGCCAGCAGCACTAGTGTTTCAGGGCCCAACGAGCAGTACTTC.

This chain links TRBV27 with TRBJ2-1, with TRBD2 matching 8 bases. Germline values: CDR1 MNHEY, CDR2 SMNVEV (reference sequence). The CDR3 extends over 14 amino acids. V shed 5 bases, J shed 7 bases, and the junction held 7 bases outside the gene matches. CDR3 in amino acids: CASSIRREGNEQFF. CDR3 DNA: TGTGCCAGCAGTATCCGCCGGGAGGGTAATGAGCAGTTCTTC.

This chain joins TRBV6-5 and TRBJ2-7, with D possibly being TRBD1 (5 bases). The CDR3 has 14 amino acids. The germline gives CDR1 MNHEY, CDR2 SVGAGI. The germline V and J ends were trimmed by 0 bases and 5 bases, with 11 bases remaining between them. CDR3 bases: TGTGCCAGCAGTTACTCCCAGGGTAGCCACGAGCAGTACTTC. Translating gives CASSYSQGSHEQYF.

A remark on this clone: The identical CDR3 is also encoded by other nucleotide sequences in the sample. The rearrangement joins TRBV6-5 to TRBJ2-5; D is unresolved. Germline lookup yields CDR1 MNHEY and CDR2 SVGAGI. V lost 0 bases to trimming and J lost 5 bases, with 4 bases between them. The CDR3 consists of 12 residues. CDR3 nucleotide sequence: TGTGCCAGCAGTTACTCGGGGGAGACCCAGTACTTC. As protein: CASSYSGETQYF.

This clone was picked up one time. This chain links TRBV15 with TRBJ1-2; a weak D match, TRBD1 (5 bases). The CDR3 is 15 residues long. Trimming shortened V by 1 base and J by 1 base, and 10 bases separated the two germline ends. CDR1 is LNHNV, CDR2 YYDKDF, per germline (reference sequence). In DNA, the CDR3 is TGTGCCACCAGCAGAGGCAGGGATGATAACTATGGCTACACCTTC. Its protein product is CATSRGRDDNYGYTF. The whole variable domain, filled in from reference TRBV15 and TRBJ1-2, reads DAMVIQNPRYQVTQFGKPVTLSCSQTLNHNVMYWYQQKSSQAPKLLFHYYDKDFNNEADTPDNFQSRRPNTSFCFLDIRSPGLGDTAMYLCATSRGRDDNYGYTFGSGTRLTVV.

V is TRBV5-1 and J is TRBJ1-5, with D perhaps TRBD1 (5 bases). From germline, CDR1 is SGHRS and CDR2 YFSETQ. The CDR3 is made up of 13 amino acids. V was trimmed by 0 bases and J by 5 bases, leaving 6 bases between them. The CDR3 here is CASSLVGDQPQHF. As DNA, the CDR3 is TGCGCCAGCAGCTTGGTGGGGGATCAGCCCCAGCATTTT.

This chain links TRBV7-2 with TRBJ1-2; no firm D call. V was cut by 2 bases and J by 4 bases, with 8 bases left in between. CDR1 is SGHTA and CDR2 is FQGNSA in the germline V gene. The CDR3 loop spans 13 amino acids. The CDR3 DNA follows: TGTGCCAGCAGCTTAAGAGAAACCTATGGCTACACCTTC. Translating gives CASSLRETYGYTF.

The chain uses TRBV5-1 and TRBJ2-3; D is unresolved. This CDR3 spans 11 amino acids. Germline V gene data show CDR1 as SGHRS and CDR2 as YFSETQ. Trimming stripped 1 base from V and 6 bases from J, with 3 bases between. Here the CDR3 DNA reads TGCGCCAGCAGCTTGAGGGATACGCAGTATTTT. Amino acids: CASSLRDTQYF.